These 19 T cell receptor beta chains share one sample of origin, sequenced in a study of CD8 T cells in ankylosing spondylitis (dated by TCRdb to 2016 to 2017). Library preparation was by 5' RACE. Reads for this sample came from an Illumina HiSeq 2500. TCRdb's own reprocessing of the public reads used fastp at Q25 and MiXCR and kept productive beta chains. One record per CDR3 amino acid sequence lists the most common genes and DNA. The sample table contains 31,000 or so distinct CDR3 sequences; only one count was recorded for about 31% of them. The biggest ten clones account for roughly 44% of the sample. The source material was synovial fluid, either unsorted or a sorted T cell fraction (not recorded which). Receptors originate from a male donor with ankylosing spondylitis.

This clonotype was recorded a few times. V is TRBV12-3 or TRBV12-4 and J is TRBJ2-5; weak D call: TRBD1 (6 bases). The CDR3 has 13 residues. Trimming pared 3 bases from V and 2 bases from J, leaving 7 bases between. The DNA for the CDR3 is TGTGCCAGCAGTTTGGACAGTCAAGAGACCCAGTACTTC. Translated, it gives CASSLDSQETQYF.

This clonotype was counted many times. This chain uses TRBV7-9 with TRBJ2-1, with a tentative D call TRBD2 (6 bases). From germline, CDR1 is SEHNR and CDR2 FQNEAQ (reference sequence). The CDR3 runs to 12 residues. V shed 0 bases and J shed 10 bases, with 7 bases lying between them. The CDR3 region is CASSLASGEQFF. CDR3 DNA sequence: TGTGCCAGCAGCTTAGCTAGCGGAGAGCAGTTCTTC.

This clonotype turned up a few times. The chain combines TRBV10-1 with TRBJ2-4, with 11 nucleotides matching TRBD2. V trimming: 0 bases; J trimming: 9 bases; junction bases outside the gene matches: 4. From germline, CDR1 is WNHNN and CDR2 SYGVQD (reference sequence). This CDR3 has 15 amino acids. CDR3 nucleotide sequence: TGCGCCAGCAGTGAGTCGAGACTAGCGGGGCGCATTCAGTACTTC. This codes for CASSESRLAGRIQYF.

This clonotype was counted at least ten times. The chain recombines TRBV24-1 with TRBJ2-2; D gene unclear. Germline V gene sequence: CDR1 KGHDR, CDR2 SFDVKD. The CDR3 extends over 16 amino acids. V lost 0 bases and J lost 7, with 14 bases in between. For the CDR3, the DNA is TGTGCCACCAGTGATTTGATGACTTCGATTGGCGGGGAGCTGTTTTTT. This encodes CATSDLMTSIGGELFF.

This clonotype is termed medium-sized (0.01 to 0.1%). The V gene is TRBV15, the J gene TRBJ2-1, with 11 nucleotides matching TRBD2. The germline CDR1 and CDR2 sequences are LNHNV and YYDKDF (reference sequence). This CDR3 is 13 amino acids long. J gave up 11 bases and V 5 bases, and 5 bases lay outside the gene matches. The CDR3 nucleotides are TGTGCCACCAGCGGGACTAGCGGAAGACAGCAGTTCTTC. Translated: CATSGTSGRQQFF.

The CDR3 spells CSAKYRGRLRNEQFF. DNA of the CDR3: TGCAGTGCTAAGTACAGGGGGCGACTGAGGAATGAGCAGTTCTTC. The rearrangement uses TRBV20-1 and TRBJ2-1, with 9 bases that match TRBD1. Germline V gene lookup returns CDR1 DFQATT and CDR2 SNEGSKA (reference sequence). The CDR3 spans 15 residues. V dropped 4 bases and J dropped 7; count of bases not matched to a gene: 11.

This chain joins TRBV20-1 and TRBJ1-5; 8 positions agree with TRBD1. The CDR3 spans 13 residues. Per the germline V gene, CDR1 is DFQATT and CDR2 is SNEGSKA (reference sequence). The CDR3 DNA sequence: TGCAGACAGTGGACAGGGAGAAATCAGCCCCAGCATTTT. Encoded protein: CRQWTGRNQPQHF.

The V gene is TRBV12-5, the J gene TRBJ2-3, with 8 bases identical to TRBD2. V dropped 6 bases and J dropped 0; count of bases not matched to a gene: 8. Germline CDR1 and CDR2: LGHNT and FRNRAP. The CDR3 is made up of 16 amino acids. The CDR3 is CASGKQLAGSTDTQYF. The CDR3 DNA reads as TGTGCTAGTGGAAAACAGTTAGCGGGGAGCACAGATACGCAGTATTTT.

The chain combines TRBV4-1 with TRBJ1-1; D is perhaps TRBD1 (6 bases). CDR1 and CDR2 (germline): MGHRA, YSYEKL. The CDR3 is 16 amino acids. Trimming removed 0 bases at V and 3 bases at J, with 14 bases between. CDR3 loop: CASSQDGTGNDTEAFF. Here the CDR3 DNA reads TGCGCCAGCAGCCAAGATGGCACAGGGAATGACACTGAAGCTTTCTTT.

The genes are TRBV3-1 and TRBJ1-5; D unclear. V dropped 1 base and J dropped 6 bases, with 7 bases sitting between them. Germline lookup yields CDR1 LGHDT and CDR2 YNNKEL (reference sequence). This CDR3 contains 13 residues. CDR3 amino acids: CASSQAGSQPQHF. CDR3 nucleotide sequence: TGTGCCAGCAGCCAAGCTGGTAGTCAGCCCCAGCATTTT. Supplemented by reference TRBV3-1 and TRBJ1-5, the full variable domain reads DTAVSQTPKYLVTQMGNDKSIKCEQNLGHDTMYWYKQDSKKFLKIMFSYNNKELIINETVPNRFSPKSPDKAHLNLHINSLELGDSAVYFCASSQAGSQPQHFGDGTRLSIL.

The V call is TRBV4-1, the J call TRBJ2-7; D ambiguous. This CDR3 comprises 14 residues. The V end was cut by 3 bases, the J end by 0 bases, with 9 bases between. The germline V gene has CDR1 MGHRA and CDR2 YSYEKL. Written as DNA, the CDR3 is TGCGCCAGCAGCCAGCTTATCGACTCCTACGAGCAGTACTTC. Its translation: CASSQLIDSYEQYF.

This clonotype was observed a few times. This rearrangement joins TRBV29-1 to TRBJ2-1; the match to TRBD1 covers 8 bases. Trimming took 4 bases from V and 3 from J; bases not matched to a gene: 11. The CDR3 spans 16 residues. Germline CDR1 reads SQVTM; CDR2 reads ANQGSEA. The CDR3 region is CSVVWSDRGHYNEQFF. As DNA, the CDR3 is TGCAGCGTTGTGTGGAGCGACAGGGGACACTACAATGAGCAGTTCTTC.

This clonotype occurred a few times. This chain connects TRBV20-1 to TRBJ2-1; TRBD1 matches at 8 bases. V was clipped by 3 bases and J by 2 bases; unmatched bases: 3. Germline loops: CDR1 DFQATT, CDR2 SNEGSKA (reference sequence). CDR3 length: 14 amino acids. CDR3 residues: CSARDRDTYNEQFF. In DNA, the CDR3 is TGCAGTGCTAGGGACAGGGACACCTACAATGAGCAGTTCTTC.

This clonotype has only a few counts. This rearrangement joins TRBV5-6 to TRBJ2-1, with D possibly matching TRBD2 (6 bases). CDR1 is SGHDT, CDR2 YYEEEE, per germline. Trimming removed 2 bases from V and 7 bases from J, with 13 bases in between. The CDR3 sequence is 14 residues long. The CDR3 sequence is CASSLSRDINEQFF. CDR3 nucleotide sequence: TGTGCCAGCAGCTTATCGCGGGATATTAATGAGCAGTTCTTC. Together with reference TRBV5-6 and TRBJ2-1, the CDR3 gives the full variable domain: DAGVTQSPTHLIKTRGQQVTLRCSPKSGHDTVSWYQQALGQGPQFIFQYYEEEERQRGNFPDRFSGHQFPNYSSELNVNALLLGDSALYLCASSLSRDINEQFFGPGTRLTVL.

V usage is TRBV11-2 and J usage is TRBJ2-7; 9 bases are a match to TRBD1. The CDR3 covers 13 residues. After removal of 3 bases from V and 5 bases from J, the junction contained 2 bases not matched to a gene. The germline CDR1 and CDR2 sequences are SGHAT and FQNNGV. CDR3 in DNA: TGTGCCAGCAGCTTCGGGACAGGGCACGAGCAGTACGTC. Translation: CASSFGTGHEQYV.

This clonotype appeared many times. The V gene is TRBV5-1, the J gene TRBJ2-1; TRBD2 aligns across 10 bases. The CDR3 runs 16 residues. Germline CDR1 is SGHRS and CDR2 is YFSETQ. The V gene end was trimmed by 4 bases and the J gene end by 5 bases; junction bases not matched to a gene: 9. The CDR3 DNA reads TGCGCCAGCAGCCCCGCCGGGCTAGCGGGGGACAATGAGCAGTTCTTC. Translated, it gives CASSPAGLAGDNEQFF. Filled out from reference TRBV5-1 and TRBJ2-1, the complete variable domain reads KAGVTQTPRYLIKTRGQQVTLSCSPISGHRSVSWYQQTPGQGLQFLFEYFSETQRNKGNFPGRFSGRQFSNSRSEMNVSTLELGDSALYLCASSPAGLAGDNEQFFGPGTRLTVL.

This clonotype was seen only a few times. The rearrangement joins TRBV2 to TRBJ2-7, with D perhaps matching TRBD2 (5 bases). V dropped 6 bases and J dropped 2 bases, with 14 bases sitting between them. Germline loops: CDR1 SNHLY, CDR2 FYNNEI. This CDR3 spans 14 amino acids. The CDR3 DNA follows: TGTGCCAGCAGGGAGGTGGTTAGCACCTACGAGCAGTACTTC. This encodes CASREVVSTYEQYF.

This clonotype was counted ten times or more. The chain recombines TRBV7-9 with TRBJ2-1; no clear D gene. In germline, CDR1 is SEHNR, CDR2 FQNEAQ (reference sequence). The length of the CDR3 is 17 residues. V lost 3 bases and J lost 1, with 16 bases in between. This chain's CDR3 is CASSLDGPRGSYNEQFF. The CDR3, as DNA: TGTGCCAGCAGCTTGGATGGACCTCGAGGTTCCTACAATGAGCAGTTCTTC. Variable domain in full (rest from reference TRBV7-9 and TRBJ2-1): DTGVSQNPRHKITKRGQNVTFRCDPISEHNRLYWYRQTLGQGPEFLTYFQNEAQLEKSRLLSDRFSAERPKGSFSTLEIQRTEQGDSAMYLCASSLDGPRGSYNEQFFGPGTRLTVL.

This clonotype was observed at least ten times. This chain uses TRBV3-1 with TRBJ2-2, with D unresolved. Per germline, CDR1 LGHDT and CDR2 YNNKEL (reference sequence). This CDR3 is 13 amino acids long. Trimming shortened V by 6 bases and J by 5 bases, and 10 bases separated the two germline ends. The CDR3 here is CASRVSETGELFF. The DNA for the CDR3 is TGTGCCAGCAGGGTTTCGGAGACCGGGGAGCTGTTTTTT.